The TCR beta chain under discussion was sequenced for a study of T cells in Graves' hyperthyroidism and ophthalmopathy. CDR1 is SGHVS, CDR2 FQNEAQ, per germline. V was pared by 2 bases and J by 5 bases, with 9 bases between. This CDR3 contains 13 residues. Amplification yielded TCR beta CDR3 regions, with RNA transcripts as the source. Primed by the HTBI set, a first-round RT-PCR was run on the TCR CDR3. TCRdb independently ran MiXCR on the multiplex PCR reads; one entry per CDR3 protein. The data hold about 620,000 distinct CDR3 sequences, with roughly 16% observed a single time. In this sample, this clonotype turned up many times.

Input material: blood. This TCR was sampled from a woman younger than 45 with Graves' hyperthyroidism. The V call is TRBV7-8, the J call TRBJ2-5; D gene unclear. Here the CDR3 reads CASSLTELETQYF. CDR3 bases: TGTGCCAGCAGCTTAACCGAGTTGGAGACCCAGTACTTC.